These 18 T cell receptor beta chains came from one sample sequenced in a study of beta chain features in type 1 diabetes. Study-wide points: There was a moderate but significant shortening of TCRB CDR3s in all four CD4+ subsets of Type 1 diabetes patients.

Their specific antigens are unknown. Expressed TCRB transcripts got sequenced, as all isolated RNA was reverse transcribed. Measured with immunoSEQ multiplex PCR; TCRdb has only the in-frame clones, and not every one. The sample records 300,000 to 350,000 clones, around 9.7% being singletons. The source material was central memory CD4+ T cells from blood. The receptors stem from a man under 40 with type 1 diabetes.

This clone was seen more than once but under ten times. The J gene is TRBJ1-3, the V gene TRBV18, with D hard to call. Trimming took off 0 bases at V and 0 bases at J, with 12 bases between the two ends. The CDR3 is made up of 17 amino acids. Germline-derived CDR1 and CDR2 are KGHSH and LQKENI. Written as DNA, the CDR3 is TGTGCCAGCTCACCACCGTCTCCAGCCCGCTCTGGAAACACCATATATTTT. This sequence encodes CASSPPSPARSGNTIYF.

This clone appeared a few times. The chain joins TRBV5-6 to TRBJ2-7; perhaps TRBD1 as D (6 bases). CDR1 and CDR2 (germline): SGHDT, YYEEEE. This CDR3 contains 15 residues. With 3 bases removed from V and 4 bases from J, the gap between germline ends came to 17 bases. The CDR3 is CASSWRSDRTYEQYF. The DNA for the CDR3 is TGTGCCAGCAGCTGGCGCTCGGACAGAACTTACGAGCAGTACTTC. Complete variable domain (other parts from reference TRBV5-6 and TRBJ2-7): DAGVTQSPTHLIKTRGQQVTLRCSPKSGHDTVSWYQQALGQGPQFIFQYYEEEERQRGNFPDRFSGHQFPNYSSELNVNALLLGDSALYLCASSWRSDRTYEQYFGPGTRLTVT.

This clone was picked up a small number of times. The chain carries TRBV6-1 and TRBJ2-3; TRBD1 agrees at 7 bases. V gave up 6 bases and J gave up 5 bases; unmatched junction bases: 2. Germline loops: CDR1 MNHNS, CDR2 SASEGT. The CDR3 consists of 12 residues. CDR3 bases: TGTGCCAGCAGGGCAGGGGGAGATACGCAGTATTTT. The encoded protein is CASRAGGDTQYF.

This chain uses TRBV18 with TRBJ2-7, with TRBD2 as a possible D gene (6 bases). V was trimmed by 0 bases and J by 7 bases, leaving 13 bases between them. Germline values: CDR1 KGHSH, CDR2 LQKENI. The CDR3 runs to 14 residues. Here the CDR3 reads CASSPPDGGKEQYF. The CDR3 bases are TGTGCCAGCTCACCACCGGACGGAGGGAAAGAGCAGTACTTC.

In nucleotides, the CDR3 is TGTGCCAGCAGCTTAGTAACGACGCCAGGGTCGGGCGGCTACACCTTC. Protein product: CASSLVTTPGSGGYTF. The rearrangement links TRBV7-2 to TRBJ1-2; possibly TRBD1 for D (5 bases). This CDR3 region has 16 residues. Germline V lookup: CDR1 SGHTA, CDR2 FQGNSA. V gave up 1 base and J gave up 8 bases, with 20 bases separating them.

This clone occurred a few times. The chain joins TRBV29-1 to TRBJ1-5; no firm D call. CDR1 SQVTM and CDR2 ANQGSEA come from the germline V gene. V lost 4 bases and J lost 0, with 10 bases in between. The CDR3 covers 14 residues. Written as DNA, the CDR3 is TGCAGCGTTGTTGAGGATGTTAGCAATCAGCCCCAGCATTTT. It yields the protein CSVVEDVSNQPQHF.

The chain couples TRBV7-9 to TRBJ2-3, with D perhaps TRBD2 (6 bases). Germline V gene sequence: CDR1 SEHNR, CDR2 FQNEAQ (reference sequence). The CDR3 has 15 residues. The V end was cut by 4 bases, the J end by 4 bases, with 15 bases between. DNA for the CDR3: TGTGCCAGCAGCTCTGGCGGGGATCGGGCAGATACGCAGTATTTT. It yields the protein CASSSGGDRADTQYF.

V gene TRBV14 combines with J gene TRBJ1-3; D remains ambiguous. The V and J ends lost 0 bases and 8 bases respectively, with 17 bases between them. Germline CDR1 is SGHDN and CDR2 is FVKESK. The CDR3 is 16 residues long. CDR3 bases: TGTGCCAGCAGCCAAGATCCGGCGGTGTGGTTAGACACCATATATTTT. This encodes CASSQDPAVWLDTIYF.

This clone came up a few times. The chain employs TRBV28 and TRBJ2-2; tentatively, D is TRBD2 (5 bases). The CDR3 totals 15 residues. Trimming took off 3 bases at V and 7 bases at J, with 15 bases between the two ends. The germline CDR1 and CDR2 sequences are MDHEN and SYDVKM. This CDR3 is CASSLASGSGGELFF. The CDR3 DNA follows: TGTGCCAGCAGTTTGGCCTCGGGGAGCGGCGGGGAGCTGTTTTTT.

This clone showed up just a few times. This CDR3 is also generated by other DNA sequences in the sample. The DNA for the CDR3 is TGCAGCGTTGGGCGACAGGGGGAGGATGGCTACACCTTC. Protein: CSVGRQGEDGYTF. J is TRBJ1-2 and V is TRBV29-1; 9 bases fit TRBD1. The CDR3 has 13 residues. Trimming at V came to 4 bases and at J to 6 bases, leaving 6 bases not matched to a gene. Germline-derived CDR1 and CDR2 are SQVTM and ANQGSEA. The full variable domain, with the rest looked up from reference TRBV29-1 and TRBJ1-2, is SAVISQKPSRDICQRGTSLTIQCQVDSQVTMMFWYRQQPGQSLTLIATANQGSEATYESGFVIDKFPISRPNLTFSTLTVSNMSPEDSSIYLCSVGRQGEDGYTFGSGTRLTVV.

V is TRBV5-1 and J is TRBJ2-3; no reliable D call. This CDR3 is 16 amino acids long. V shed 0 bases and J shed 0 bases, with 11 bases lying between them. Per germline, CDR1 SGHRS and CDR2 YFSETQ. CDR3 amino acids: CASSLAVLSSTDTQYF. Here the CDR3 DNA reads TGCGCCAGCAGCTTGGCAGTCTTATCTAGCACAGATACGCAGTATTTT.

The chain couples TRBV13 to TRBJ2-7; D is ambiguous. V lost 0 bases and J 3 bases, leaving 24 bases between the germline ends. From germline, CDR1 is PRHDT and CDR2 FYEKMQ (reference sequence). The CDR3 totals 19 residues. The CDR3 loop reads CASSLGLVFARNTHYEQYF. Here the CDR3 DNA reads TGTGCCAGCAGCTTAGGCCTCGTGTTTGCCAGGAATACACACTACGAGCAGTACTTC.

A few counts support this clone. The chain employs TRBV11-3 and TRBJ2-5; TRBD2 matches at 8 bases. Trimming removed 5 bases from V and 3 bases from J; junction bases left unmatched: 11. Germline loops: CDR1 SGHNT, CDR2 YENEEA. This CDR3 has 16 residues. CDR3 in DNA: TGTGCCAGCAGCCTCGGCTTCGCGGGGGGCGAAGAGACCCAGTACTTC. Amino acids: CASSLGFAGGEETQYF.

The table lists this clone with a few counts. The rearrangement joins TRBV29-1 to TRBJ2-1; 13 bases fit TRBD2. In germline, CDR1 is SQVTM, CDR2 ANQGSEA. V dropped 6 bases and J dropped 10; count of bases not matched to a gene: 18. This CDR3 contains 17 residues. CDR3 loop: CSVNPRLAGGRVREQFF. CDR3 in DNA: TGCAGCGTCAACCCTCGACTAGCGGGGGGCCGGGTGCGCGAGCAGTTCTTC.

There are a few counts of this clone. V gene TRBV4-1 combines with J gene TRBJ1-1; a weak D match, TRBD1 (6 bases). The ends were cut back, 5 bases at V and 5 bases at J, with 21 bases in the middle. The CDR3 runs to 16 residues. The germline gives CDR1 MGHRA, CDR2 YSYEKL. The CDR3 loop reads CASSTGHGGVSTEAFF. CDR3 nucleotide sequence: TGCGCCAGCAGCACTGGACATGGGGGCGTAAGTACTGAAGCTTTCTTT.

The V gene is TRBV7-2, the J gene TRBJ2-1, with 7 bases lining up with TRBD1. This CDR3 has 15 amino acids. Per the germline V gene, CDR1 is SGHTA and CDR2 is FQGNSA. The V segment lost 5 bases and the J segment 0 bases; nucleotides outside the gene matches: 4. CDR3 DNA sequence: TGTGCCAGCAGCCCATGGGACAGCTCCTACAATGAGCAGTTCTTC. Its protein is CASSPWDSSYNEQFF.

CDR3 sequence: CASSSPGQGHNEQFF. The DNA for the CDR3 is TGTGCCAGCAGTTCGCCGGGACAGGGGCACAATGAGCAGTTCTTC. V is TRBV28 and J is TRBJ2-1; TRBD1 agrees at 10 bases. The CDR3 sequence is 15 residues long. Germline V gene data show CDR1 as MDHEN and CDR2 as SYDVKM. Trimming removed 4 bases from V and 5 bases from J; junction bases left unmatched: 5.

This sequence joins TRBV18 and TRBJ1-5; D is unresolved. The CDR3 contains 16 residues. Germline V gives CDR1 KGHSH, CDR2 LQKENI. V was cut by 2 bases and J by 0 bases, with 11 bases left in between. The CDR3, as DNA: TGTGCCAGCTCACCAAATAGCCAGTATAGCAATCAGCCCCAGCATTTT. Protein product: CASSPNSQYSNQPQHF. The whole variable domain, remainder taken from reference TRBV18 and TRBJ1-5, is NAGVMQNPRHLVRRRGQEARLRCSPMKGHSHVYWYRQLPEEGLKFMVYLQKENIIDESGMPKERFSAEFPKEGPSILRIQQVVRGDSAAYFCASSPNSQYSNQPQHFGDGTRLSIL.